This T cell receptor beta chain was profiled in a study of blood T cells in healthy people across ages. Study overall: Per two T cells, template switching captured roughly one barcoded beta molecule. Whole-study results and caveats: Long-lived donors carried more naive CD4+ cells and greater diversity than aged donors. Researchers said unsorted PBMCs prevented a conclusive naive versus antigen-experienced comparison.

This clonotype was detected ten times or more. Its antigen remains unknown. The CDR3 contains 15 residues. The junction had 7 bases not matched to a gene; V was cut back by 3 bases and J by 5 bases. Sample-barcoded 5' priming and a J-beta primer mix drove a second PCR of about 6 to 12 cycles. Every sample gave at least 2.5 million paired-end reads containing CDR3. Via MiXCR, TCRdb re-called the 5' RACE reads, giving one row per CDR3 protein. This sample carries 850,000 to 950,000 distinct CDR3 sequences, 25% to 30% of them seen once, and the ten largest clones take roughly 17%. This sequence was found in an elderly woman in good health. The gene calls are TRBV12-3 or TRBV12-4 and TRBJ2-5; 9 positions agree with TRBD2. The sequenced sample consisted of blood. DNA for the CDR3: TGTGCCAGCAGTTTCGTGGCGGGGGGGATGGAGACCCAGTACTTC. As protein: CASSFVAGGMETQYF.